This TCR beta chain was profiled in a study of metastatic and nonmetastatic thyroid tumors. Study context: Repertoires were compared across blood and tumor or nodule tissue from malignant and benign thyroid patients.

This clone was detected only a few times. V was clipped by 6 bases and J by 3 bases, with 9 bases between them. Germline V CDR1 and CDR2: MNHEY, SVGEGT. This CDR3 is 12 amino acids long. Nobody among the patients had been given any treatment before thyroid surgery. TCRdb re-called the PCR reads through MiXCR. Of 15,000 to 20,000 clones detected, less than 40% appear once; the ten largest clones hold 17%. This sequence was found in a female donor with papillary thyroid cancer or a benign thyroid nodule (not recorded which). Some clones in this sample may be carry-over from other donors' samples. The sample was tumor tissue. The chain combines TRBV6-2 or TRBV6-3 with TRBJ2-7; D tentatively reads TRBD1 or TRBD2 (5 bases each). CDR3 amino acids: CASSFGGYEQYF. The CDR3 region has the DNA TGTGCCAGCAGCTTTGGGGGCTACGAGCAGTACTTC.